This TCR beta chain was retrieved from a study of metastatic and nonmetastatic thyroid tumors. Study as a whole: Repertoires were compared across blood and tumor or nodule tissue from malignant and benign thyroid patients. General study findings and limits: A significant increase in TCR beta diversity was reportedly seen in malignant thyroid tumors relative to benign nodules, in blood and tumor.

Germline values: CDR1 MNHNS, CDR2 SASEGT. The V and J ends lost 4 bases and 6 bases respectively, with 22 bases between them. There are 18 residues in the CDR3. This clone was seen more than once but under ten times. The antigen is unknown. None of the patients had undergone any treatment ahead of thyroid surgery. Authors' analysis steps: A distant-metastasis classifier for papillary thyroid cancer was built using CDR3 differences across clinicopathological groups. Via MiXCR, TCRdb re-called the PCR reads. TCRdb, rather than the study authors, made the V and J calls. Among more than 10,000 clones listed, 25% to 35% were seen once.

Sequenced material: tumor tissue. The V call is TRBV6-1, the J call TRBJ2-6; no clear D gene. This receptor was identified in a female donor with papillary thyroid cancer or a benign thyroid nodule (not recorded which). Some clones in this sample may be carry-over from other donors' samples. CDR3 region: CASSGVGSRSSAANVLTF. The CDR3 DNA reads TGTGCCAGCAGTGGCGTCGGTTCCCGTTCGAGTGCGGCCAACGTCCTGACTTTC.